This TCR beta chain was identified in a study of blood T cell repertoires in COVID-19. Study information: Acute and convalescent COVID-19 samples came from the United States, Italy and Spain. PBMCs, B-cell-depleted T cells, or T cells were the source of the cDNA or gDNA that made up the material.

Per the authors' pipeline: Reference gene primer amplification in the assay estimated nucleated cell counts. The repertoire was sequenced with immunoSEQ multiplex PCR; TCRdb's copy has only in-frame clones and lacks some. V, J and clone size were drawn from that table, and D and trimming were deduced from the DNA. The sample carries 100,000 to 150,000 clones, around 89% recorded once. The CDR3 totals 15 residues. V shed 5 bases and J shed 2 bases, with 12 bases lying between them. The sequencing sample was made of peripheral blood. The chain has TRBV23-1 and TRBJ2-2; the D is unclear. TRBV23-1 is classed as an ORF, of uncertain function. The TCR originated in a man aged 45-65 years with acute or convalescent COVID-19. The CDR3 spells CASSKVQVNTGELFF. The CDR3 DNA reads as TGCGCCAGCAGTAAAGTCCAGGTTAACACCGGGGAGCTGTTTTTT.